One and the same sample provided the 3 T cell receptor beta chains below, sequenced in a study of tumor and adjacent non-tumor tissue in lung cancer. This sample's RNA came from whole unsorted tissue. This non-tumor lung sample came from over 3 cm beyond the tumor edge. Three rounds of nested PCR, following a modified ARM-PCR protocol, produced the TCRbeta library. A single record per CDR3 protein comes from TCRdb applying MiXCR to the multiplex PCR reads. The sample holds over 80,000 distinct CDR3 sequences, roughly 77% seen once. Sequences were obtained from distant non-tumor lung tissue. Receptors originate from a woman between 50 and 59 years old with non-small cell lung cancer.

As for this clonotype: No conserved phenylalanine or tryptophan ends this CDR3, so it is likely a read error. The V gene is TRBV6-1, the J gene TRBJ1-5; weak D call: TRBD1 (5 bases). CDR1 and CDR2 from the germline V gene are MNHNS and SASEGT. V was trimmed by 11 bases and J by 10 bases, leaving 15 bases between them. The CDR3 loop spans 11 amino acids. CDR3 bases: TGTGCCCGGAGGGGCCGCCGACCCCAGCATTGT. Encoded protein: CARRGRRPQHC.

This clonotype has a handful of counts. A read error may account for a junction end that differs from germline. The V call is TRBV11-2, the J call TRBJ2-3; D gene uncertain. This CDR3 is 13 amino acids long. Germline V gene sequence: CDR1 SGHAT, CDR2 FQNNGV. The CDR3 DNA follows: TGTACCAGCAACTTGGGGTCGGAGGATACGCAGTATTTT. This encodes CTSNLGSEDTQYF.

Concerning this clonotype: A read error may produce the germline difference seen at one junction end. The V call is TRBV6-1, the J call TRBJ1-2; the D gene is possibly TRBD1 (5 bases). Germline CDR1 reads MNHNS; CDR2 reads SASEGT. This CDR3 is 13 amino acids long. The CDR3 loop reads CVSRARPYYDYTF. CDR3 in DNA: TGTGTCAGCAGGGCCAGGCCATACTATGACTACACCTTC.